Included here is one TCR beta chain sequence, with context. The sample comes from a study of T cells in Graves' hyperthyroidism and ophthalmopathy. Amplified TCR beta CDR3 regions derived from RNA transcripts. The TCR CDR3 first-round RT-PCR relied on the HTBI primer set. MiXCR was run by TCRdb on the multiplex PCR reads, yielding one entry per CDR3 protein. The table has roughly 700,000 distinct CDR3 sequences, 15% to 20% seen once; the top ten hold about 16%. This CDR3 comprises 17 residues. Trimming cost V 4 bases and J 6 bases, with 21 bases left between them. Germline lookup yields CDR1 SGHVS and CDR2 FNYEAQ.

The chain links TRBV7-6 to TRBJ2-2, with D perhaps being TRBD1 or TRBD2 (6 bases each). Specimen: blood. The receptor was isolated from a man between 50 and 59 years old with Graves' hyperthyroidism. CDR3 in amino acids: CASSSLLGGKGAGELFF. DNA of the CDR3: TGTGCCAGCAGCTCCCTCCTCGGGGGAAAGGGGGCCGGGGAGCTGTTTTTT.